This T cell receptor (beta chain) was observed in a study of response to subunit inactivated influenza vaccine. V dropped 1 base and J dropped 3 bases, with 16 bases sitting between them. Germline CDR1 and CDR2: SGDLS and YYNGEE. The CDR3 is made up of 17 amino acids. Study conclusions and caveats: Researchers suggested that each seasonal influenza vaccination recruits few new T cells.

A note on this clonotype: The antigen remains undetermined.

TCRdb processed the RT-PCR reads anew with MiXCR; each CDR3 protein has one entry. The sample holds about 170,000 distinct CDR3 sequences; about 10% are singletons and the top ten take roughly a third. The chain links TRBV9 to TRBJ2-2, with D tentatively TRBD1 or TRBD2 (6 bases each). Sequencing was performed on CD8+ T cells sorted from PBMCs, taken less than 30 months after vaccination. This receptor was obtained from a man in his fifties or sixties who received an inactivated influenza vaccine. The CDR3: CASSVRGRSVHTGELFF. CDR3 nucleotides: TGTGCCAGCAGCGTAAGGGGGAGGAGCGTTCACACCGGGGAGCTGTTTTTT.